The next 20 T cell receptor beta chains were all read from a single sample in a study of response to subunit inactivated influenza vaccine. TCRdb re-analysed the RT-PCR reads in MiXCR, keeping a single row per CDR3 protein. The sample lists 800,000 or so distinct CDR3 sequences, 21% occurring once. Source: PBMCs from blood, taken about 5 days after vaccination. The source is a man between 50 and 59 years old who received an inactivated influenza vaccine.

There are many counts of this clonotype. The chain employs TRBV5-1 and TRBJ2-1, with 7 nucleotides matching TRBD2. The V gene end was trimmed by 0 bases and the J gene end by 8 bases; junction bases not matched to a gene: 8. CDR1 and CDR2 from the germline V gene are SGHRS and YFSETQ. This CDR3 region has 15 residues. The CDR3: CASSLGASGGYEQFF. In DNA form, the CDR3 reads TGCGCCAGCAGCTTGGGGGCTAGCGGTGGTTATGAGCAGTTCTTC.

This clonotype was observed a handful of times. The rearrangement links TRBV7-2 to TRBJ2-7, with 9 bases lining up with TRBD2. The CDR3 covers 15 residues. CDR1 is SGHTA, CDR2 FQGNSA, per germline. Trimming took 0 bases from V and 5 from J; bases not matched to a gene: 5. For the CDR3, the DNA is TGTGCCAGCAGCTTAGCAGTTAGCGGGAGTGACGAGCAGTACTTC. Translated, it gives CASSLAVSGSDEQYF.

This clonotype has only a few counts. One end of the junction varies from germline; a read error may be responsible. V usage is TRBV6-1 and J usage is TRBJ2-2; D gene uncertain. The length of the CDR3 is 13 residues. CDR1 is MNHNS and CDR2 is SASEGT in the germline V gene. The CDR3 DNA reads TGTGCCAGCAGCGAAGGGAATGCCGGGGAGCTGTTTTTT. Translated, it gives CASSEGNAGELFF.

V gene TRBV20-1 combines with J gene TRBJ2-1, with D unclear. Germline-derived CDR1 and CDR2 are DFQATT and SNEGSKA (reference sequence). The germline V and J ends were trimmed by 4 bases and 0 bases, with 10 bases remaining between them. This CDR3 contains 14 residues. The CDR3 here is CSAKDGSSYNEQFF. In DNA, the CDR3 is TGCAGTGCTAAGGACGGTAGCTCCTACAATGAGCAGTTCTTC.

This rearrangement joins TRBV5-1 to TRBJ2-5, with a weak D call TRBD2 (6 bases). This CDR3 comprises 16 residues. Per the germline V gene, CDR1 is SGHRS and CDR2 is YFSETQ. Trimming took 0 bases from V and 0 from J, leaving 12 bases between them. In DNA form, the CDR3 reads TGCGCCAGCAGCTTGGACGCGGGAATCCACCAAGAGACCCAGTACTTC. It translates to CASSLDAGIHQETQYF.

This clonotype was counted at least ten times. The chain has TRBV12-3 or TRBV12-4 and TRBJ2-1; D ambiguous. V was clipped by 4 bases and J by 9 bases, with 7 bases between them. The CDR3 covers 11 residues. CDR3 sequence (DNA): TGTGCCAGCAGTTCAGGTATTGAGCAGTTCTTC. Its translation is CASSSGIEQFF.

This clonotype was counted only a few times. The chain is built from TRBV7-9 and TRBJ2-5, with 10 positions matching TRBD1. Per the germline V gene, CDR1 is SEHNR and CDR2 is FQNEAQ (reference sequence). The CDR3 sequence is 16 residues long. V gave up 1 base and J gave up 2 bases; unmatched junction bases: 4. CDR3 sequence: CASSLGDRGEQETQYF. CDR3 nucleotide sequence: TGTGCCAGCAGCTTAGGGGACAGGGGCGAGCAAGAGACCCAGTACTTC. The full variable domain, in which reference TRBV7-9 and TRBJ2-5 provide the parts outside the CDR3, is DTGVSQNPRHKITKRGQNVTFRCDPISEHNRLYWYRQTLGQGPEFLTYFQNEAQLEKSRLLSDRFSAERPKGSFSTLEIQRTEQGDSAMYLCASSLGDRGEQETQYFGPGTRLLVL.

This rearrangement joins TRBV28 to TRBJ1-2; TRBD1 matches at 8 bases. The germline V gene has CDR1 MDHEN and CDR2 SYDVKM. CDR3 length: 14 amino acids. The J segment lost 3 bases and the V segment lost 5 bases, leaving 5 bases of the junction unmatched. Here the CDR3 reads CASSHGQGHYGYTF. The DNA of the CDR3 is TGTGCCAGCAGTCATGGACAGGGCCACTATGGCTACACCTTC.

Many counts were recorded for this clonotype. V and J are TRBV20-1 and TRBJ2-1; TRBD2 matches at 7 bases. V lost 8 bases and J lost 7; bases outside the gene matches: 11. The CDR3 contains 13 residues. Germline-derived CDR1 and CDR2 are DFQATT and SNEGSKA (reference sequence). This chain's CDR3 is CSLDGLVGNEQFF. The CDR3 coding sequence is TGCAGTTTAGACGGACTAGTGGGTAATGAGCAGTTCTTC.

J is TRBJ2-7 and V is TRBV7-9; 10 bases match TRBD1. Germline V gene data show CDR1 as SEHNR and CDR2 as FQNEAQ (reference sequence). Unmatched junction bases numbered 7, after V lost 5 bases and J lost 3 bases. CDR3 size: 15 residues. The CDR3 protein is CASSSGWTGGYEQYF. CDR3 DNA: TGTGCCAGCAGCAGTGGCTGGACAGGGGGCTACGAGCAGTACTTC.

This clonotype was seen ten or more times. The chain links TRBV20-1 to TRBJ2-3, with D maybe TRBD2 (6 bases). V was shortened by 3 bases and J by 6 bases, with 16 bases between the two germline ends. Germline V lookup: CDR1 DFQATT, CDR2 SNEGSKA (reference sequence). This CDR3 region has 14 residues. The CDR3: CSASWDSRGDTQYF. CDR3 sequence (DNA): TGCAGTGCTAGTTGGGACTCTCGTGGGGATACGCAGTATTTT.

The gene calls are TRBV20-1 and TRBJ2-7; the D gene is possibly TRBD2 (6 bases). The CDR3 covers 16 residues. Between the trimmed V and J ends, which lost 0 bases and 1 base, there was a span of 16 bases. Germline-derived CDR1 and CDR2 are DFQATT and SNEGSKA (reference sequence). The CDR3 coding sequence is TGCAGTGCTAGAGATCGGGTCCGGGGGAGATCCTACGAGCAGTACTTC. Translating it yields CSARDRVRGRSYEQYF.

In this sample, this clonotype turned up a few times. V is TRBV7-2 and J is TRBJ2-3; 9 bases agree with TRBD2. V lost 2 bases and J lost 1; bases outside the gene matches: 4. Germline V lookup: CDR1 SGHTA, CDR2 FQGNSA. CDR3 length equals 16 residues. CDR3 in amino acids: CASSLRGGRGTDTQYF. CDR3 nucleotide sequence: TGTGCCAGCAGCTTAAGGGGCGGGAGGGGCACAGATACGCAGTATTTT.

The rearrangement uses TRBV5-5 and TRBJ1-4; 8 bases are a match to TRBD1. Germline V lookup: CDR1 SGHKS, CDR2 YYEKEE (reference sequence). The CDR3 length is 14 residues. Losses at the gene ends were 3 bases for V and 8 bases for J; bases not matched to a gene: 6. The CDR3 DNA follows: TGTGCCAGCAGCTCACCGGACAGGGACGAAAAACTGTTTTTT. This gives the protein CASSSPDRDEKLFF. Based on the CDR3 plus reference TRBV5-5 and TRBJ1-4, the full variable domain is DAGVTQSPTHLIKTRGQQVTLRCSPISGHKSVSWYQQVLGQGPQFIFQYYEKEERGRGNFPDRFSARQFPNYSSELNVNALLLGDSALYLCASSSPDRDEKLFFGSGTQLSVL.

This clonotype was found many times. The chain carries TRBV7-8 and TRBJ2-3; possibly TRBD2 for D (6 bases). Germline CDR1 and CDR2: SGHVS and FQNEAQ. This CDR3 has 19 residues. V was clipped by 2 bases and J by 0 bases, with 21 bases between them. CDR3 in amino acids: CASSLSSVLTRTSTDTQYF. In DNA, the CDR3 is TGTGCCAGCAGCTTAAGCTCCGTTCTGACTAGAACTAGCACAGATACGCAGTATTTT. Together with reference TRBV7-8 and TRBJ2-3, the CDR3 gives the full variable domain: GAGVSQSPRYKVAKRGQDVALRCDPISGHVSLFWYQQALGQGPEFLTYFQNEAQLDKSGLPSDRFFAERPEGSVSTLKIQRTQQEDSAVYLCASSLSSVLTRTSTDTQYFGPGTRLTVL.

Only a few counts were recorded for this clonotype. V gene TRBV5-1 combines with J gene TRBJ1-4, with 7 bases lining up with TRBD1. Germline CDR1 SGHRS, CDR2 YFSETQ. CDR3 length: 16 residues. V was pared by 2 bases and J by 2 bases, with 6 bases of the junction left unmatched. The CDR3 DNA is TGCGCCAGCAGCTTACAGACGACAGGGACTAATGAAAAACTGTTTTTT. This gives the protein CASSLQTTGTNEKLFF.

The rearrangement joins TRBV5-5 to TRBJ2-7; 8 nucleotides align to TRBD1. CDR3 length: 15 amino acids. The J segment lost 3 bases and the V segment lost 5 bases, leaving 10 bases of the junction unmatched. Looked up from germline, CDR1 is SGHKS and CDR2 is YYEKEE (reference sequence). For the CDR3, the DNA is TGTGCCAGCAGTTTCCAGGGGGCAAGTTACTACGAGCAGTACTTC. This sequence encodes CASSFQGASYYEQYF. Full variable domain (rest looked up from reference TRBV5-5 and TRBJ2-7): DAGVTQSPTHLIKTRGQQVTLRCSPISGHKSVSWYQQVLGQGPQFIFQYYEKEERGRGNFPDRFSARQFPNYSSELNVNALLLGDSALYLCASSFQGASYYEQYFGPGTRLTVT.

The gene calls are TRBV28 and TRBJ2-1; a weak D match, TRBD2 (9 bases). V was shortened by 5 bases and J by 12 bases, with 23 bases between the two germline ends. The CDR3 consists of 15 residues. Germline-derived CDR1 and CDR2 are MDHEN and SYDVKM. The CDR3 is CASSPQGASGKGQFF. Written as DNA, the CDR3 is TGTGCCAGCAGTCCGCAGGGGGCTAGCGGGAAGGGGCAGTTCTTC.

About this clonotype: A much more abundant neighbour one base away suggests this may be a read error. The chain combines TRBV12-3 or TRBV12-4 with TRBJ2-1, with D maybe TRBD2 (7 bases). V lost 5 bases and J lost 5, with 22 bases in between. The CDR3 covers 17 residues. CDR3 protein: CASSPLTSRGLNNEQFF. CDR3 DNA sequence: TGTGCCAGCAGTCCCCTGACTAGCAGGGGACTTAACAATGAGCAGTTCTTC.

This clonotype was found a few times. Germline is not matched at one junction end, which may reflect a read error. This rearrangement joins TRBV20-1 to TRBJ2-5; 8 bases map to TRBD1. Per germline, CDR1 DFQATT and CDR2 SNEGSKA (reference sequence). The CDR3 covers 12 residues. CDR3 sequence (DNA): TGCAGTGGTAGACAGGGGAGAGAGACCCAGTACTTC. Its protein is CSGRQGRETQYF.